The 32 T cell receptor beta chains presented below share a single source sample, sequenced in a study of regulatory T cells in long-lasting Graves disease. Time point described: newly diagnosed GD, antithyroid drugs for less than 3 months. Making the TCR library involved RNA that had been extracted from PBMCs. To make TCR beta libraries, researchers used iRepertoire HTBI primers and Arm-PCR of CDR3 regions. TCRdb redid the calling of the multiplex PCR reads with MiXCR, one entry per CDR3 protein. The repertoire holds approximately 400,000 distinct CDR3 sequences, roughly a sixth seen once, with 22% in the top ten. Material: peripheral blood mononuclear cells (PBMCs), obtained at new diagnosis, from a patient treated with antithyroid drugs. Source of these receptors: a female donor with Graves disease.

This clonotype was counted ten times or more. The chain links TRBV30 to TRBJ1-2; D gene ambiguous. Germline CDR1 is GTSNPN and CDR2 is SVGIG (reference sequence). V was trimmed by 2 bases and J by 4 bases, leaving 8 bases between them. CDR3 length: 12 amino acids. The CDR3 reads CAWSKTSYGYTF. DNA for the CDR3: TGTGCCTGGAGTAAAACTTCCTATGGCTACACCTTC.

At least ten counts were recorded for this clonotype. The genes are TRBV27 and TRBJ2-5, with TRBD2 matching 9 bases. The CDR3 extends over 16 amino acids. Germline loops: CDR1 MNHEY, CDR2 SMNVEV (reference sequence). Trimming took 3 bases from V and 4 from J; bases not matched to a gene: 9. The CDR3 here is CASSLGSGSIGETQYF. The DNA for the CDR3 is TGTGCCAGCAGTTTGGGTAGCGGGAGTATCGGAGAGACCCAGTACTTC.

This clonotype was counted at least ten times. V and J are TRBV19 and TRBJ1-1; D is unresolved. Per the germline V gene, CDR1 is LNHDA and CDR2 is SQIVND (reference sequence). V was clipped by 4 bases and J by 1 base, with 13 bases between them. This CDR3 region has 15 residues. CDR3 amino acids: CASSSPRRWNTEAFF. The CDR3 bases are TGTGCCAGTAGTAGCCCCAGGAGGTGGAACACTGAAGCTTTCTTT.

This clonotype was detected ten times or more. This chain links TRBV20-1 with TRBJ1-1, with TRBD1 identical over 10 bases. The CDR3 length is 17 residues. The V and J ends lost 3 bases and 6 bases, in that order; junction bases with no gene match: 16. The germline V gene has CDR1 DFQATT and CDR2 SNEGSKA (reference sequence). The CDR3 reads CSARDPGQGKSWAEAFF. The CDR3 region has the DNA TGCAGTGCTAGGGACCCGGGACAGGGGAAATCGTGGGCTGAAGCTTTCTTT.

This clonotype showed up many times. This chain uses TRBV28 with TRBJ1-1; no clear D gene. Trimming left V 11 bases short and J 0 bases short, with 10 bases between. The CDR3 totals 12 residues. Germline loops: CDR1 MDHEN, CDR2 SYDVKM. CDR3 protein: CASEVLNTEAFF. DNA of the CDR3: TGTGCCTCGGAGGTTTTGAACACTGAAGCTTTCTTT.

This clonotype was detected many times. The chain uses TRBV6-5 and TRBJ2-7; TRBD1 or TRBD2 may be the D gene (5 bases each). This CDR3 is built from 16 residues. Per germline, CDR1 MNHEY and CDR2 SVGAGI. The V and J ends lost 2 bases and 0 bases respectively, with 14 bases between them. CDR3: CASSYPRDRRSYEQYF. CDR3 DNA sequence: TGTGCCAGCAGTTACCCTCGGGACCGACGCTCCTACGAGCAGTACTTC.

This clonotype was observed many times. This rearrangement joins TRBV6-1 to TRBJ1-2; 9 bases fit TRBD1. CDR1 and CDR2 from the germline V gene are MNHNS and SASEGT. V lost 5 bases to trimming and J lost 4 bases; unmatched junction nucleotides: 17. CDR3 length equals 18 residues. Written as DNA, the CDR3 is TGTGCCAGCAGTCCAAAGGTTACAGGGGGCGGAGGATCCTATGGCTACACCTTC. Encoded protein: CASSPKVTGGGGSYGYTF.

The table lists this clonotype with many counts. This sequence joins TRBV5-1 and TRBJ1-4; D is unclear. Between the trimmed V and J ends, which lost 1 base and 0 bases, there was a span of 13 bases. The length of the CDR3 is 17 residues. Germline CDR1 SGHRS, CDR2 YFSETQ. This CDR3 reads CASSLMSGGPTNEKLFF. The CDR3 DNA reads TGCGCCAGCAGCTTGATGTCGGGCGGACCAACTAATGAAAAACTGTTTTTT.

In this sample, this clonotype turned up many times. The chain recombines TRBV2 with TRBJ1-2; D perhaps matches TRBD1 (6 bases). Germline loops: CDR1 SNHLY, CDR2 FYNNEI. V shed 6 bases and J shed 4 bases, with 15 bases lying between them. The CDR3 spans 14 residues. This chain's CDR3 is CASSIRTAPYGYTF. The DNA of the CDR3 is TGTGCCAGCAGCATAAGGACAGCCCCCTATGGCTACACCTTC.

The chain links TRBV29-1 to TRBJ2-7; 11 bases agree with TRBD1. The germline gives CDR1 SQVTM, CDR2 ANQGSEA. The ends lost 7 bases at V and 5 bases at J; junction bases unmatched: 13. CDR3 length: 15 amino acids. In nucleotides, the CDR3 is TGCAGCGCCGGAGGGACAGGGGGAGCTACCAACGAGCAGTACTTC. This sequence encodes CSAGGTGGATNEQYF.

Worth noting for this clonotype: A much larger clone differs from this one at a single base, so this may be a read error. The V call is TRBV11-2, the J call TRBJ1-3; D unclear. The CDR3 runs 11 residues. In germline, CDR1 is SGHAT, CDR2 FQNNGV. The CDR3, as DNA: TGTGCCAGCAGACCCCGGAACACCATGTATTTT. Translated, it gives CASRPRNTMYF.

A few counts support this clonotype. The rearrangement joins TRBV27 to TRBJ2-5; 8 bases fit TRBD1. Trimming took 6 bases from V and 4 from J; bases not matched to a gene: 7. Germline V lookup: CDR1 MNHEY, CDR2 SMNVEV (reference sequence). This CDR3 comprises 14 residues. The CDR3 DNA follows: TGTGCCAGCAGGGCAGGGGGCGCGGGAGAGACCCAGTACTTC. It specifies CASRAGGAGETQYF.

This clonotype was seen many times. J is TRBJ2-1 and V is TRBV5-6, with 9 bases matching TRBD2. CDR3 length equals 15 residues. Germline CDR1 reads SGHDT; CDR2 reads YYEEEE. The J segment lost 7 bases and the V segment lost 0 bases, leaving 5 bases of the junction unmatched. CDR3 amino acids: CASSLETSGWNEQFF. The CDR3, as DNA: TGTGCCAGCAGCTTGGAGACTAGCGGCTGGAATGAGCAGTTCTTC. Complete variable domain (other parts from reference TRBV5-6 and TRBJ2-1): DAGVTQSPTHLIKTRGQQVTLRCSPKSGHDTVSWYQQALGQGPQFIFQYYEEEERQRGNFPDRFSGHQFPNYSSELNVNALLLGDSALYLCASSLETSGWNEQFFGPGTRLTVL.

In its sample, this clonotype was seen many times. The chain has TRBV20-1 and TRBJ2-7; 8 nucleotides line up with TRBD1. With 3 bases clipped from V and 0 bases from J, the junction kept 4 bases outside the gene matches. The V gene's germline CDR1 is DFQATT and CDR2 SNEGSKA (reference sequence). This CDR3 comprises 14 residues. The CDR3 coding sequence is TGCAGTGCTAGCGCCGGGACAGGCTCCTACGAGCAGTACTTC. It specifies CSASAGTGSYEQYF.

This clonotype was observed at least ten times. The rearrangement uses TRBV20-1 and TRBJ1-1; the match to TRBD1 covers 7 bases. Germline trimming cut 0 bases from V and 0 bases from J; bases unmatched to any gene: 1. This CDR3 contains 14 residues. CDR1 is DFQATT and CDR2 is SNEGSKA in the germline V gene (reference sequence). CDR3 amino acids: CSARDGTVNTEAFF. As DNA, the CDR3 is TGCAGTGCTAGAGATGGGACAGTGAACACTGAAGCTTTCTTT.

This clonotype was seen a few times. This sequence joins TRBV6-2 or TRBV6-3 and TRBJ2-1; 10 nucleotides agree with TRBD2. V lost 2 bases, J lost 7 bases, and 14 bases stayed unmatched. The CDR3 sequence is 18 residues long. Per germline, CDR1 MNHEY and CDR2 SVGEGT. CDR3 amino acids: CASSYRSASGSVRNEQFF. The CDR3 DNA reads TGTGCCAGCAGTTACCGTAGCGCTAGCGGGAGTGTAAGGAATGAGCAGTTCTTC.

V and J are TRBV2 and TRBJ2-3, with 9 bases matching TRBD2. Germline lookup yields CDR1 SNHLY and CDR2 FYNNEI. V was pared by 8 bases and J by 4 bases, with 7 bases of the junction left unmatched. CDR3 size: 14 residues. The CDR3 DNA follows: TGTGCCAGCGGCCGTGGGACTAGCCCAGATACGCAGTATTTT. Its protein is CASGRGTSPDTQYF.

This clonotype was seen ten or more times. The gene calls are TRBV4-3 and TRBJ1-2, with D uncertain. CDR3 length equals 14 residues. V was shortened by 1 base and J by 5 bases, with 11 bases between the two germline ends. Per the germline V gene, CDR1 is LGHNA and CDR2 is YSLEER. The CDR3 coding sequence is TGCGCCAGCAGCCAAGGACGGTTTCAATATGGCTACACCTTC. It specifies CASSQGRFQYGYTF.

This clonotype was counted at least ten times. The V call is TRBV12-3 or TRBV12-4, the J call TRBJ1-2, with unresolved D. Trimming took 0 bases from V and 0 from J, leaving 5 bases between them. This CDR3 spans 14 amino acids. CDR3 amino acids: CASSLATANYGYTF. Here the CDR3 DNA reads TGTGCCAGCAGTTTAGCCACGGCTAACTATGGCTACACCTTC.

This clonotype came up many times. The rearrangement joins TRBV7-9 to TRBJ2-7; maybe TRBD1 (6 bases). The CDR3 contains 13 residues. The V end lost 3 bases, the J end lost 3 bases, and 9 bases lay between the germline ends. The germline CDR1 and CDR2 sequences are SEHNR and FQNEAQ (reference sequence). The CDR3 DNA reads as TGTGCCAGCAGCTTGGACAGACACTACGAGCAGTACTTC. Protein sequence: CASSLDRHYEQYF.

On this clonotype: Lacking the conserved final phenylalanine or tryptophan, this CDR3 likely reflects a read error. This chain joins TRBV5-5 and TRBJ2-1, with D perhaps matching TRBD2 (5 bases). Germline V gene lookup returns CDR1 SGHKS and CDR2 YYEKEE (reference sequence). The ends were cut back, 0 bases at V and 0 bases at J, with 10 bases in the middle. The CDR3 totals 16 residues. CDR3 in DNA: TGTGCCAGCAGCTTGGGATACGGGAACTCCTACAATGAGCAGTTCCTC. This sequence encodes CASSLGYGNSYNEQFL.

At least ten counts were recorded for this clonotype. The chain carries TRBV7-6 and TRBJ2-1; D not certain. From germline, CDR1 is SGHVS and CDR2 FNYEAQ. V was shortened by 2 bases and J by 8 bases, with 10 bases between the two germline ends. This CDR3 comprises 13 residues. Here the CDR3 DNA reads TGTGCCAGCAGCTTATGGTGGGTGGATGAGCAGTTCTTC. Its translation is CASSLWWVDEQFF.

This clonotype was recorded at least ten times. The chain employs TRBV12-3 or TRBV12-4 and TRBJ2-5; 7 bases are shared with TRBD2. This CDR3 contains 18 residues. The V and J ends lost 3 bases and 5 bases, in that order; junction bases with no gene match: 18. The CDR3 protein is CASSLCVVGGSFTETQYF. DNA of the CDR3: TGTGCCAGCAGTTTGTGTGTTGTGGGGGGGAGTTTTACGGAGACCCAGTACTTC.

As to this clonotype: This clone may be a read error of a much larger clone one base away. The chain is built from TRBV28 and TRBJ1-5; D is uncertain. The CDR3 covers 12 residues. CDR1 is MDHEN and CDR2 is SYDVKM in the germline V gene. The CDR3 bases are TGTGCCAGCGGCAGCGGAAATCGGCCCCAGCATTTT. This translates into CASGSGNRPQHF.

This clonotype was detected ten times or more. The CDR3 spells CASSLRGYGYTF. The DNA for the CDR3 is TGTGCCAGCAGTTTAAGGGGGTATGGCTACACCTTC. The J gene is TRBJ1-2, the V gene TRBV28, with D tentatively TRBD1 (6 bases). The CDR3 extends over 12 amino acids. Germline V gene data show CDR1 as MDHEN and CDR2 as SYDVKM. V was pared by 2 bases and J by 5 bases, with 6 bases between.

This clonotype was picked up one time. At one end, the junction sequence differs from germline, possibly due to a read error. The chain recombines TRBV4-3 with TRBJ2-1; 8 nucleotides agree with TRBD2. Germline V gene lookup returns CDR1 LGHNA and CDR2 YSLEER. The CDR3 has 17 amino acids. CDR3 sequence: CASSQHDTGGPGNGQFF. DNA of the CDR3: TGCGCCAGCAGCCAACACGATACGGGAGGGCCCGGCAATGGGCAGTTCTTC.

This clonotype has only a few counts. The V and J genes are TRBV4-1 and TRBJ1-5, with TRBD1 as a possible D gene (6 bases). Trimming cost V 2 bases and J 2 bases, with 13 bases left between them. Germline loops: CDR1 MGHRA, CDR2 YSYEKL. The length of the CDR3 is 16 residues. In DNA, the CDR3 is TGCGCCAGCAGCCAAACTTCAGGACAGCGCAATCAGCCCCAGCATTTT. It translates to CASSQTSGQRNQPQHF.

This clonotype was found many times. The chain recombines TRBV4-1 with TRBJ2-5; the match to TRBD1 covers 8 bases. The V gene's germline CDR1 is MGHRA and CDR2 YSYEKL. V gave up 1 base and J gave up 9 bases; unmatched junction bases: 16. CDR3 length equals 17 residues. The CDR3 nucleotides are TGCGCCAGCAGCCAAGTGGGGGGCCAGGGGGCTAAAGGCTCCCAGTACTTC. Protein product: CASSQVGGQGAKGSQYF.

The rearrangement links TRBV3-1 to TRBJ2-2; D assignment may be TRBD1 or TRBD2 (6 bases each). The germline CDR1 and CDR2 sequences are LGHDT and YNNKEL (reference sequence). Trimming shortened V by 3 bases and J by 4 bases, and 18 bases separated the two germline ends. The CDR3 covers 17 residues. The CDR3 is CASSQNAGGGGTGELFF. The CDR3 DNA reads TGTGCCAGCAGCCAGAATGCCGGGGGCGGAGGCACCGGGGAGCTGTTTTTT.

This clonotype has at least ten counts. This chain links TRBV18 with TRBJ1-2; D not certain. The germline V and J ends were trimmed by 0 bases and 4 bases, with 9 bases remaining between them. CDR3 length: 14 residues. Germline V gene data show CDR1 as KGHSH and CDR2 as LQKENI. In DNA form, the CDR3 reads TGTGCCAGCTCACCACCGACGGCTGTCTATGGCTACACCTTC. As protein: CASSPPTAVYGYTF. Drawing the rest from reference TRBV18 and TRBJ1-2, the complete variable domain is NAGVMQNPRHLVRRRGQEARLRCSPMKGHSHVYWYRQLPEEGLKFMVYLQKENIIDESGMPKERFSAEFPKEGPSILRIQQVVRGDSAAYFCASSPPTAVYGYTFGSGTRLTVV.

This clonotype was seen more than once but under ten times. This may come from a read error, since a much larger clone is one base off. The chain joins TRBV6-1 to TRBJ2-1; 9 positions match TRBD1. CDR3 length equals 16 residues. Germline V gene sequence: CDR1 MNHNS, CDR2 SASEGT. This CDR3 reads CASSEALGQGNNKQFF. CDR3 in DNA: TGTGCCAGCAGTGAAGCGCTGGGACAGGGAAACAATAAGCAGTTCTTC.

This clonotype was counted at least ten times. The chain is built from TRBV10-2 and TRBJ1-2; TRBD1 is a possible D gene (6 bases). The CDR3 contains 14 residues. Per the germline V gene, CDR1 is WSHSY and CDR2 is SAAADI. The ends were cut back, 3 bases at V and 8 bases at J, with 16 bases in the middle. DNA of the CDR3: TGCGCCAGCAGTGATTTAGCAGGGGTAAACGGCTACACCTTC. Translation: CASSDLAGVNGYTF.